A selection of T cell receptor beta chains follows, all from one sample in a study of graft-versus-host responses after intestinal transplantation. TCRdb keeps only in-frame clones here, not all; method: immunoSEQ multiplex PCR. The profile shows 80,000 or so clones, about 92% of them singletons. This sample comprised PBMCs, obtained 98 days after intestinal transplantation. These TCRs come from a human patient who received an intestinal transplant, so some T cells may come from the graft donor. CDR3s include the opening cysteine and the closing phenylalanine or tryptophan. D genes are given only for firm matches. For some rows the clone size is stated as once, few or many, or as a class when expanded; others skip it.

TRBD2,TRBJ2-7,NA,14,TRBV2,TGTGCCAGCAGTGAGAAGCGGGGGTACTACGAGCAGTACTTC,CASSEKRGYYEQYF
NA,TRBJ2-6,NA,16,TRBV6-6,TGTGCCAGCAGTCCTAATTCCAGGCCGGTAGCCAACGTCCTGACTTTC,CASSPNSRPVANVLTF
TRBD2,TRBJ2-1,NA,15,TRBV27,TGTGCCAGCGGATCCGGGACTAGCGGGATTAGTGAGCAGTTCTTC,CASGSGTSGISEQFF
NA,TRBJ2-7,NA,13,TRBV28,TGTGCCAGCAGTTTAGCAGGGATCTACGAGCAGTACTTC,CASSLAGIYEQYF
NA,TRBJ1-6,NA,16,TRBV27,TGTGCCAGCATTTTACGACAAACGGACGATAATTCACCCCTCCACTTT,CASILRQTDDNSPLHF
NA,TRBJ2-7,once,16,TRBV21-1,TGTGCCAGCAGCAAAGGTGGGACGGTAAGCTCCTACGAGCAGTACTTC,CASSKGGTVSSYEQYF
TRBD1,TRBJ1-2,NA,13,TRBV5-6,TGTGCCAGCAGCGTACAGGGGGCGCTTGGCTACACCTTC,CASSVQGALGYTF
NA,TRBJ2-7,NA,16,TRBV19,TGTGCCAGTAGTCACCAGAGGACAGTGGGCCTCTCCGAGCAGTACTTC,CASSHQRTVGLSEQYF
NA,TRBJ2-1,NA,13,TRBV7-3,TGTGCCAGCCAACTTAGCCCTTACAATGAGCAGTTCTTC,CASQLSPYNEQFF
TRBD1,TRBJ2-3,NA,16,TRBV28,TGTGCCAGCAGGCCCCGGACAGGGGACCTCACAGATACGCAGTATTTT,CASRPRTGDLTDTQYF
NA,TRBJ2-7,NA,13,TRBV30,TGTGCCTGGAGTGGGGGGCTCTCCTACGAGCAGTACTTC,CAWSGGLSYEQYF
TRBD1,TRBJ1-5,few,15,TRBV6-1,TGTGCCAGCACCCAGGGACAGGGCCTAAATCAGCCCCAGCATTTT,CASTQGQGLNQPQHF
NA,TRBJ1-2,NA,14,TRBV19,TGTGCCAGTAGTATAGACAGGACCTCCGATGGCTACACCTTC,CASSIDRTSDGYTF
NA,TRBJ1-2,NA,15,TRBV9,TGTGCCAGCAGCGTAGGGATAGCTCCTAACTATGGCTACACCTTC,CASSVGIAPNYGYTF
NA,TRBJ1-3,once,15,TRBV9,TGTGCCAGCAGCGTACGGGCGGCAGACTCCAACACCATATATTTT,CASSVRAADSNTIYF
TRBD2,TRBJ2-3,NA,21,TRBV4-2,TGTGCCAGCAGCCTTTCAACGACTAGCGGGGGGGACTTCACTAGAACAGATACGCAGTATTTT,CASSLSTTSGGDFTRTDTQYF
NA,TRBJ2-7,NA,13,TRBV19,TGTGCCAGTAGTATTGCAGCGTCCTACGAGCAGTACTTC,CASSIAASYEQYF
NA,TRBJ2-3,NA,16,TRBV11-2,TGTGCCAGCAGCTTAGCGGGGGGCTCCCTCACAGATACGCAGTATTTT,CASSLAGGSLTDTQYF
NA,TRBJ2-1,NA,15,TRBV7-9,TGTGCCAGCAGCTTACGAATGAGCTCCTACAATGAGCAGTTCTTC,CASSLRMSSYNEQFF
NA,TRBJ2-5,NA,15,TRBV5-6,TGTGCCAGCAGCTTTATTACTCGCCTACAAGAGACCCAGTACTTC,CASSFITRLQETQYF
NA,TRBJ2-5,NA,14,TRBV7-6,TGTGCCAGCAGCTTGGTTACGAGGGAAGGGGCCCAGTACTTC,CASSLVTREGAQYF
NA,TRBJ2-1,NA,17,TRBV21-1,TGTGCCAGCAGCAAAGTCCGGACTAGCGGGTCCTACAATGAGCAGTTCTTC,CASSKVRTSGSYNEQFF
TRBD2,TRBJ2-7,NA,17,TRBV4-1,TGCGCCAGCAGCCAAGATTCGGGGACTAGCGGGTCCTACGAGCAGTACTTC,CASSQDSGTSGSYEQYF
NA,TRBJ2-3,NA,15,TRBV6-5,TGTGCCAGCAGTCGTAGTTGGGGGTACGAAGATACGCAGTATTTT,CASSRSWGYEDTQYF
NA,TRBJ1-2,NA,13,TRBV9,TGTGCCAGCAGCTCCGTGGGAGGCTATGGCTACACCTTC,CASSSVGGYGYTF
TRBD2,TRBJ2-7,NA,17,TRBV9,TGTGCCAGCAGCCCCCAGGCCGGGACTAGCGGTTCCTACGAGCAGTACTTC,CASSPQAGTSGSYEQYF
NA,TRBJ2-7,NA,15,TRBV18,TGTGCCAGCTCACCAAGGAGGTTGCTCTGCTACGAGCAGTACTTC,CASSPRRLLCYEQYF
TRBD1,TRBJ2-1,NA,15,TRBV6-6,TGTGCCAGCAGAACTGACAGGGGGCGGTACAATGAGCAGTTCTTC,CASRTDRGRYNEQFF
TRBD1,TRBJ2-4,once,14,TRBV11-2,TGTGCCAGCAGCCCCGGGACAGGGGGCAACATTCAGTACTTC,CASSPGTGGNIQYF
NA,TRBJ2-7,NA,12,TRBV2,TGTGCTAGCAGACCGAGCTCCTACGAGCAGTACTTC,CASRPSSYEQYF
TRBD2,TRBJ2-1,once,18,TRBV5-1,TGCGCCAGCAGCTTAGGACTAGCGGGGGGGATCGCTACCAATGAGCAGTTCTTC,CASSLGLAGGIATNEQFF
NA,TRBJ2-3,NA,14,TRBV6-1,TGTGCCAGCCGGGTAGGGGGGCTCACAGATACGCAGTATTTT,CASRVGGLTDTQYF
NA,TRBJ2-7,NA,15,TRBV5-6,TGTGCCAGCAGCTTCCCGTTCCAGGATCCCTACGAGCAGTACTTC,CASSFPFQDPYEQYF
TRBD1,TRBJ1-1,NA,13,TRBV19,TGTGCCAGTAGTAGATACAGGGGAACTGAAGCTTTCTTT,CASSRYRGTEAFF
TRBD2,TRBJ2-3,NA,15,TRBV30,TGTGCCTGGATCCGGACTAGCGGGTTCACAGATACGCAGTATTTT,CAWIRTSGFTDTQYF
TRBD2,TRBJ2-7,NA,13,TRBV9,TGTGCCAGCAGCGTAATATCGGGGGGCGAGCAGTACTTC,CASSVISGGEQYF
TRBD2,TRBJ2-7,NA,19,TRBV5-4,TGTGCCAGCAGCTCCCCGGACAGAGCCGTAGCGGGAGGGTCCTACGAGCAGTACTTC,CASSSPDRAVAGGSYEQYF
NA,TRBJ1-1,NA,17,TRBV18,TGTGCCAGCTCAAAGGTGGGGGGGCCAGGGGCGAACACTGAAGCTTTCTTT,CASSKVGGPGANTEAFF
TRBD2,TRBJ2-5,once,18,TRBV15,TGTGCCACCAGCAGTGAGTTCGTGACTAGCGGGGTACGAGAGACCCAGTACTTC,CATSSEFVTSGVRETQYF
NA,TRBJ2-7,NA,15,TRBV5-4,TGTGCCAGCAGCCTTTTTAGCGGAACATCTTACGAGCAGTACTTC,CASSLFSGTSYEQYF
NA,TRBJ2-3,NA,14,TRBV9,TGTGCCAGCAGCGCCGCCCTGGGCACAGATACGCAGTATTTT,CASSAALGTDTQYF